A single sample is the source of the 21 T cell receptor beta chains below, sequenced in a study of a mutant IDH1 vaccine in newly diagnosed glioma. The time point: week 23, last vaccination. Doses of 300 ug of mutant IDH1 20-mer peptide were given with topical imiquimod. Method: immunoSEQ multiplex PCR; TCRdb's copy keeps in-frame clones and lacks some. Here the sample spans about 77,000 clones, 75% to 90% being singletons. No antigens are known for them. This specimen consisted of PBMCs, obtained from a glioma patient whose treatment included an IDH1 peptide vaccine. The receptors derive from a woman aged 50 to 60 with glioma.

This sequence joins TRBV5-6 and TRBJ1-2; 7 nucleotides match TRBD1. The CDR3 has 14 amino acids. Germline V gene sequence: CDR1 SGHDT, CDR2 YYEEEE. V lost 5 bases to trimming and J lost 3 bases; unmatched junction nucleotides: 7. CDR3 coding DNA: TGTGCCAGCAGGGCTGAACAGGGGTACTATGGCTACACCTTC. Its translation is CASRAEQGYYGYTF. Variable domain in full (rest from reference TRBV5-6 and TRBJ1-2): DAGVTQSPTHLIKTRGQQVTLRCSPKSGHDTVSWYQQALGQGPQFIFQYYEEEERQRGNFPDRFSGHQFPNYSSELNVNALLLGDSALYLCASRAEQGYYGYTFGSGTRLTVV.

This chain connects TRBV11-2 to TRBJ2-7; 11 bases agree with TRBD1. Germline values: CDR1 SGHAT, CDR2 FQNNGV. This CDR3 spans 14 amino acids. Trimming cost V 7 bases and J 6 bases; bases outside gene matches: 8. The CDR3 loop reads CASNSGTGGLEQYF. As DNA, the CDR3 is TGTGCCAGCAACTCCGGGACAGGGGGACTCGAGCAGTACTTC.

This clone has a handful of counts. The rearrangement uses TRBV6-5 and TRBJ2-2; D possibly corresponds to TRBD2 (5 bases). This CDR3 has 14 amino acids. From germline, CDR1 is MNHEY and CDR2 SVGAGI. Deletions cut 5 bases from V and 4 bases from J, with 11 bases between. The CDR3 reads CASSGRGTTGELFF. For the CDR3, the DNA is TGTGCCAGCAGTGGCCGGGGAACCACCGGGGAGCTGTTTTTT.

The chain links TRBV11-2 to TRBJ2-7; a possible D gene is TRBD2 (5 bases). This CDR3 has 12 residues. V gave up 3 bases and J gave up 7 bases, with 10 bases separating them. Germline-derived CDR1 and CDR2 are SGHAT and FQNNGV. The DNA for the CDR3 is TGTGCCAGCAGCTTGGGAGCTGGGGAGCAGTACTTC. It specifies CASSLGAGEQYF.

This clone was observed a single time. The J gene is TRBJ2-3, the V gene TRBV19; 7 bases align to TRBD1. Germline V gene sequence: CDR1 LNHDA, CDR2 SQIVND (reference sequence). This CDR3 region has 14 residues. V trimming: 6 bases; J trimming: 5 bases; junction bases outside the gene matches: 8. The CDR3 reads CASRPGRTGDTQYF. The CDR3 DNA is TGTGCCAGTAGGCCTGGGCGGACAGGAGATACGCAGTATTTT.

The chain carries TRBV5-6 and TRBJ1-3; 9 bases match TRBD1. Germline V gene data show CDR1 as SGHDT and CDR2 as YYEEEE. Trimming at V came to 5 bases and at J to 3 bases, leaving 3 bases not matched to a gene. This CDR3 is built from 14 residues. The CDR3 sequence is CASRRTGDGNTIYF. In nucleotides, the CDR3 is TGTGCCAGCAGGCGGACAGGGGATGGAAACACCATATATTTT. Full variable domain (remainder filled in from reference TRBV5-6 and TRBJ1-3): DAGVTQSPTHLIKTRGQQVTLRCSPKSGHDTVSWYQQALGQGPQFIFQYYEEEERQRGNFPDRFSGHQFPNYSSELNVNALLLGDSALYLCASRRTGDGNTIYFGEGSWLTVV.

V and J are TRBV6-1 and TRBJ1-3; unclear D gene. With 1 base removed from V and 4 bases from J, the gap between germline ends came to 8 bases. The CDR3 sequence is 14 residues long. CDR1 MNHNS and CDR2 SASEGT come from the germline V gene. The CDR3 DNA reads as TGTGCCAGCAGTGAAGGGCCCTTCGGAAACACCATATATTTT. Protein: CASSEGPFGNTIYF.

This chain uses TRBV2 with TRBJ2-1; no firm D call. This CDR3 region has 15 residues. Trimming stripped 6 bases from V and 4 bases from J, with 16 bases between. CDR1 SNHLY and CDR2 FYNNEI come from the germline V gene. The CDR3 sequence: CASRVGANPYNEQFF. The DNA for the CDR3 is TGTGCCAGCAGGGTAGGAGCCAATCCTTACAATGAGCAGTTCTTC.

This clone was seen just once. J is TRBJ1-5 and V is TRBV5-4, with D maybe TRBD1 (6 bases). Trimming stripped 7 bases from V and 4 bases from J, with 15 bases between. This CDR3 contains 14 residues. Germline V gives CDR1 SGHNT, CDR2 YYREEE (reference sequence). The CDR3 region has the DNA TGTGCCAGCTGCCAAGGGGGTAGGAATCAGCCCCAGCATTTT. Translation gives CASCQGGRNQPQHF.

This chain connects TRBV5-6 to TRBJ1-2; 7 bases are a match to TRBD1. V lost 7 bases to trimming and J lost 4 bases; unmatched junction nucleotides: 7. This CDR3 spans 13 amino acids. Germline CDR1 and CDR2: SGHDT and YYEEEE. The CDR3, as DNA: TGTGCCAGCGGAGGGGGCAGGATCTATGGCTACACCTTC. This gives the protein CASGGGRIYGYTF.

The J gene is TRBJ1-1, the V gene TRBV2, with 9 nucleotides matching TRBD1. The CDR3 spans 15 residues. V dropped 8 bases and J dropped 4; count of bases not matched to a gene: 11. The germline V gene encodes CDR1 SNHLY and CDR2 FYNNEI. The CDR3 nucleotides read TGTGCCAGCGAATGGACAGGGGCGGGTGGCACTGAAGCTTTCTTT. Protein sequence: CASEWTGAGGTEAFF.

The chain carries TRBV15 and TRBJ2-3; 10 nucleotides match TRBD1. Trimming removed 1 base from V and 9 bases from J; junction bases left unmatched: 4. Germline CDR1 and CDR2: LNHNV and YYDKDF (reference sequence). The CDR3 totals 14 residues. CDR3 region: CATSRVDRGYTQYF. CDR3 sequence (DNA): TGTGCCACCAGCAGAGTGGACAGGGGGTACACGCAGTATTTT.

The chain couples TRBV6-5 to TRBJ2-7; the D is unclear. Deletions cut 0 bases from V and 7 bases from J, with 7 bases between. The CDR3 runs 12 residues. CDR1 is MNHEY, CDR2 SVGAGI, per germline. The CDR3 nucleotides are TGTGCCAGCAGTTACTCGCTGGGGGAGCAGTACTTC. Residues: CASSYSLGEQYF.

The chain is built from TRBV5-1 and TRBJ2-2; 7 bases are shared with TRBD2. Germline CDR1 reads SGHRS; CDR2 reads YFSETQ. The CDR3 consists of 14 residues. With 6 bases clipped from V and 1 base from J, the junction kept 3 bases outside the gene matches. The CDR3 protein is CASTQRENTGELFF. As DNA, the CDR3 is TGCGCCAGCACCCAGCGGGAGAACACCGGGGAGCTGTTTTTT.

V and J are TRBV4-1 and TRBJ2-1; TRBD1 aligns across 10 bases. The V gene's germline CDR1 is MGHRA and CDR2 YSYEKL. V gave up 5 bases and J gave up 4 bases; unmatched junction bases: 8. The CDR3 covers 16 residues. The CDR3 sequence is CASSFSGTGEYNEQFF. As DNA, the CDR3 is TGCGCCAGCAGCTTCTCCGGGACAGGGGAGTACAATGAGCAGTTCTTC.

The CDR3 coding sequence is TGTGCCAGCAGCCGATCCGGGACAGGGGGGACCGGGGAGCTGTTTTTT. Its protein product is CASSRSGTGGTGELFF. This chain connects TRBV28 to TRBJ2-2; 11 bases line up with TRBD1. The trim removed 6 bases at V and 5 bases at J, leaving 8 bases unmatched. This CDR3 region has 16 residues. Looked up from germline, CDR1 is MDHEN and CDR2 is SYDVKM.

This clone was counted only a few times. The CDR3 bases are TGCGCCAGCAGCCAAGTAGACCTAGTCTCCTACAATGAGCAGTTCTTC. It is translated as CASSQVDLVSYNEQFF. The chain has TRBV4-1 and TRBJ2-1; D is unclear. The V gene's germline CDR1 is MGHRA and CDR2 YSYEKL. V lost 1 base to trimming and J lost 0 bases, with 10 bases between them. The CDR3 is made up of 16 amino acids.

The chain carries TRBV7-9 and TRBJ2-5, with D possibly being TRBD1 (6 bases). CDR3 length equals 16 residues. The V end was cut by 0 bases, the J end by 5 bases, with 16 bases between. From germline, CDR1 is SEHNR and CDR2 FQNEAQ (reference sequence). CDR3 in amino acids: CASSLASGRGIETQYF. CDR3 in DNA: TGTGCCAGCAGCTTAGCCTCCGGCAGGGGAATCGAGACCCAGTACTTC.

The table lists this clone with a few counts. This chain joins TRBV11-2 and TRBJ2-1; no reliable D call. This CDR3 comprises 15 residues. The V end was cut by 3 bases, the J end by 0 bases, with 9 bases between. Germline V lookup: CDR1 SGHAT, CDR2 FQNNGV. Here the CDR3 reads CASSFLLSSYNEQFF. CDR3 DNA: TGTGCCAGCAGCTTCCTGCTTAGCTCCTACAATGAGCAGTTCTTC.

In this sample, this clone turned up once. The rearrangement joins TRBV10-2 to TRBJ2-7; TRBD1 aligns across 7 bases. The ends lost 4 bases at V and 0 bases at J; junction bases unmatched: 6. The CDR3 has 15 amino acids. In germline, CDR1 is WSHSY, CDR2 SAAADI. The CDR3 region has the DNA TGCGCCAGCAGTGTGAGGCAGGGGGTCTCCTACGAGCAGTACTTC. Amino acid sequence: CASSVRQGVSYEQYF.

V and J are TRBV5-5 and TRBJ2-7; a weak D match, TRBD2 (6 bases). Germline loops: CDR1 SGHKS, CDR2 YYEKEE (reference sequence). This CDR3 spans 17 amino acids. Between the trimmed V and J ends, which lost 3 bases and 0 bases, there was a span of 19 bases. CDR3 DNA: TGTGCCAGCAGCTCTCAGGGTAGCGGCGGATACTCCTACGAGCAGTACTTC. Translated: CASSSQGSGGYSYEQYF.